The present TCR beta chain was sequenced within a study of T cells after posttransplantation cyclophosphamide. Busulfan-fludarabine conditioning, marrow transplant, and cyclophosphamide on days +3 and +4 were administered. Points on this clone: Its specificity is unknown.

Method: immunoSEQ multiplex PCR; TCRdb's copy keeps in-frame clones and lacks some. Found here are some 2,900 clones, less than 80% of them singletons; the top ten hold approximately 14%. Germline assignment: CDR1 MNHEY and CDR2 SMNVEV (reference sequence). The trim removed 6 bases at V and 5 bases at J, leaving 7 bases unmatched. The CDR3 covers 14 residues. General study findings and limits: Skin or GI-infiltrating T cells shared few TRB sequences with blood. Later blood repertoires were often dominated by clones from the donor CD8+ memory compartment.

The sequence derives from a male patient between 55 and 70 years old who received an allogeneic stem cell transplant from a related donor and was CMV-positive. Certain T cells may be donor cells from the graft. This sequence joins TRBV27 and TRBJ2-1; 7 bases map to TRBD1. The starting material was PBMCs, obtained 30 days after allogeneic stem cell transplant with posttransplant cyclophosphamide. This chain's CDR3 is CASRKGAPNNEQFF. As DNA, the CDR3 is TGTGCCAGCAGAAAGGGGGCGCCCAACAATGAGCAGTTCTTC.